This T cell receptor beta chain comes out of a study of cytomegalovirus exposure and HLA in healthy donors. About the study: An earlier analysis identified approximately 110 million unique TCR beta sequences in about 179 million T cells. HLA-typed donors were the source of around 87 million unique TCRs, which an early data release held.

The germline V gene has CDR1 ENHRY and CDR2 SYGVKD. The CDR3 sequence is 14 residues long. Losses at the gene ends were 8 bases for V and 7 bases for J; bases not matched to a gene: 9. Primers for the PCR totalled 60 Vbeta and 13 Jbeta. Sequencing used immunoSEQ multiplex PCR; TCRdb keeps in-frame clones, though not all of them. The sample contains some 180,000 clones, around four fifths of which appear only once. This sequence originates from a woman aged 25 to 39 in good health and CMV-seronegative. The sequenced sample consisted of PBMCs. The V and J genes are TRBV10-3 and TRBJ1-5; 9 positions match TRBD1. The CDR3 loop is CAIWTGALDQPQHF. CDR3 nucleotide sequence: TGTGCCATCTGGACAGGGGCGTTAGACCAGCCCCAGCATTTT.